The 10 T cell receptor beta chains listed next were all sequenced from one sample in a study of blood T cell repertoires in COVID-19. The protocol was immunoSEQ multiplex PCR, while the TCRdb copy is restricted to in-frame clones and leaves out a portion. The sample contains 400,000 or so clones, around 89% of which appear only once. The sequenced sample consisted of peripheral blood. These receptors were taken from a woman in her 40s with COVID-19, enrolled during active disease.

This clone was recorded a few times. CDR3 residues: CASSSSGFYRDEQYF. The CDR3 nucleotides read TGTGCCAGCAGCTCATCGGGGTTTTACCGGGACGAGCAGTACTTC. The rearrangement uses TRBV7-2 and TRBJ2-7, with D possibly being TRBD2 (5 bases). V was clipped by 4 bases and J by 5 bases, with 18 bases between them. CDR3 length: 15 amino acids. The germline gives CDR1 SGHTA, CDR2 FQGNSA.

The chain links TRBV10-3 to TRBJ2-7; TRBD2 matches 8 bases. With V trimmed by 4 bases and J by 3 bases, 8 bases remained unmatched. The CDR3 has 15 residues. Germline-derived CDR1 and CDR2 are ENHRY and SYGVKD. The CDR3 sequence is CAISAPRGAFYEQYF. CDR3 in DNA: TGTGCCATCAGTGCCCCGCGGGGGGCCTTCTACGAGCAGTACTTC.

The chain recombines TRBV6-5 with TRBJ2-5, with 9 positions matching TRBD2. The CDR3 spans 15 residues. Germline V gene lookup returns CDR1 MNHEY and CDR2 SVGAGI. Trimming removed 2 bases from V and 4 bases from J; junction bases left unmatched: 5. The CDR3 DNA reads TGTGCCAGCAGTTACGGCGGGAGGGACAGAGAGACCCAGTACTTC. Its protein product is CASSYGGRDRETQYF.

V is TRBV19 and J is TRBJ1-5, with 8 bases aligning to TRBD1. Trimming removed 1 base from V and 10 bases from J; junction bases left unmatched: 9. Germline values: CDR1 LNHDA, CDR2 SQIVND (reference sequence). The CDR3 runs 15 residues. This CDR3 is CASSIGPGGINPQHF. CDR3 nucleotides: TGTGCCAGTAGTATAGGGCCAGGGGGCATCAATCCCCAGCATTTT.

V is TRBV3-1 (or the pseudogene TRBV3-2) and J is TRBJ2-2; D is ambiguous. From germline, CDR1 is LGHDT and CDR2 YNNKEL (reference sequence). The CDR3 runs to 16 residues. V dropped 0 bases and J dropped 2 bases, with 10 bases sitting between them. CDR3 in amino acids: CASSQDLRVNTGELFF. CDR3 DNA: TGTGCCAGCAGCCAAGATCTGCGCGTCAACACCGGGGAGCTGTTTTTT.

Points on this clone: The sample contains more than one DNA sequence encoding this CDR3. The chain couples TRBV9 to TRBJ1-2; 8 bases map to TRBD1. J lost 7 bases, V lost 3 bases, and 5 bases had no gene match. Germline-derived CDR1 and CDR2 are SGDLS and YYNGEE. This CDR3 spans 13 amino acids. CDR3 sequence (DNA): TGTGCCAGCAGCGCGGGGACAGGCGTTGGCTACACCTTC. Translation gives CASSAGTGVGYTF.

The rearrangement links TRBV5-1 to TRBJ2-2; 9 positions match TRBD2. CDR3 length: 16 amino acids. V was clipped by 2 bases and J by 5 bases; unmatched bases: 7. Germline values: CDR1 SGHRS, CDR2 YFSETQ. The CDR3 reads CASSFLAGERTGELFF. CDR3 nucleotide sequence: TGCGCCAGCAGCTTTTTAGCGGGAGAGAGAACCGGGGAGCTGTTTTTT. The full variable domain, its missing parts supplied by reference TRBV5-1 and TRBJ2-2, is KAGVTQTPRYLIKTRGQQVTLSCSPISGHRSVSWYQQTPGQGLQFLFEYFSETQRNKGNFPGRFSGRQFSNSRSEMNVSTLELGDSALYLCASSFLAGERTGELFFGEGSRLTVL.

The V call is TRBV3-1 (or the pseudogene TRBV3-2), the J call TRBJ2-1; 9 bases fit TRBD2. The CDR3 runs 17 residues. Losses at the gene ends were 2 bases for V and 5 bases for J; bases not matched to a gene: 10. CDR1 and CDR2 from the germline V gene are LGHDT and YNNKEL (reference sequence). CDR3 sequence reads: CASSQPRGTSRNNEQFF. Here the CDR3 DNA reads TGTGCCAGCAGCCAACCGCGGGGGACTAGCCGAAACAATGAGCAGTTCTTC.

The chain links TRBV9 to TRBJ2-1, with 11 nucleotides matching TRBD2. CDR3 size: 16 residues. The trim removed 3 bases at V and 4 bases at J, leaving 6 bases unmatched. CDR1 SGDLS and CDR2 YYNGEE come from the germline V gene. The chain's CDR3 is CASSAFSGGAYNEQFF. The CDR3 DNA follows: TGTGCCAGCAGCGCTTTTAGCGGGGGGGCGTACAATGAGCAGTTCTTC. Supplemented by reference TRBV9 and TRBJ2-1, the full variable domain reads DSGVTQTPKHLITATGQRVTLRCSPRSGDLSVYWYQQSLDQGLQFLIQYYNGEERAKGNILERFSAQQFPDLHSELNLSSLELGDSALYFCASSAFSGGAYNEQFFGPGTRLTVL.

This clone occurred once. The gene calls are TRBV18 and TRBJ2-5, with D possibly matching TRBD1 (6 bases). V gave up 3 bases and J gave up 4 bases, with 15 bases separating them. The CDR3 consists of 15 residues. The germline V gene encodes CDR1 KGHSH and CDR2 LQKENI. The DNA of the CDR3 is TGTGCCAGCTCACCGCCAGGGGCTAATCGAGAGACCCAGTACTTC. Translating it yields CASSPPGANRETQYF. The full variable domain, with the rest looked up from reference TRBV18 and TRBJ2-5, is NAGVMQNPRHLVRRRGQEARLRCSPMKGHSHVYWYRQLPEEGLKFMVYLQKENIIDESGMPKERFSAEFPKEGPSILRIQQVVRGDSAAYFCASSPPGANRETQYFGPGTRLLVL.